The T cell receptor beta chain under discussion was sequenced for a study of blood T cell repertoires in COVID-19. At the level of the study: PBMCs, B-cell-depleted T cells, or T cells were the source of the cDNA or gDNA that made up the material.

Sequencing was performed with immunoSEQ multiplex PCR; in TCRdb, only in-frame clones are kept and a portion is missing. The table includes 200,000 to 300,000 clones, roughly 80% detected once. The ends lost 6 bases at V and 3 bases at J; junction bases unmatched: 5. Germline CDR1 and CDR2: MNHEY and SVGAGI. The length of the CDR3 is 13 residues. The chain couples TRBV6-5 to TRBJ2-7; TRBD2 matches 7 bases. This clonotype originated in a woman aged 60 to 75 with active or convalescent COVID-19. Sequenced sample: peripheral blood. The CDR3 coding sequence is TGTGCCAGCAGCCTAGGGGACTACTACGAGCAGTACGTC. Its protein is CASSLGDYYEQYV.